What follows is one TCR beta chain and its context. The sample belongs to a study of blood T cell repertoires in COVID-19. This CDR3 is built from 15 residues. Germline V gene data show CDR1 as ENHRY and CDR2 as SYGVKD. Trimming took 4 bases from V and 7 from J, leaving 14 bases between them. In the authors' workflow: Estimation of nucleated cell counts relied on the amplification of reference gene primers. Sequencing used immunoSEQ multiplex PCR; TCRdb keeps in-frame clones, though not all of them. The V and J calls and clone size are taken from that table; D and trimming were inferred from the DNA. The table shows around 60,000 clones, with approximately 92% occurring only once.

This clonotype was obtained from a woman of 80 years or more with active COVID-19. Sequencing input: peripheral blood. The chain is built from TRBV10-3 and TRBJ1-6, with a possible D match to TRBD1 (5 bases). The CDR3 region has the DNA TGTGCCATCAGTGCAACAGGCGAAAAGAATTCACCCCTCCACTTT. Translated: CAISATGEKNSPLHF.